This entry lists 11 T cell receptor beta chains sequenced from one sample in a study of cytomegalovirus exposure and HLA in healthy donors. 13 Jbeta primers and 60 Vbeta primers were used for the PCR. Profiled with immunoSEQ multiplex PCR; TCRdb holds only in-frame clones, not every one. The sample has roughly 120,000 clones, about 8.6% seen once. The material sequenced was PBMCs. The receptors stem from a woman in her thirties or forties in good health and CMV-seropositive.

The gene calls are TRBV6-1 and TRBJ2-2, with 7 positions matching TRBD1. This CDR3 has 15 residues. In germline, CDR1 is MNHNS, CDR2 SASEGT. The V gene end was trimmed by 5 bases and the J gene end by 1 base; junction bases not matched to a gene: 4. Here the CDR3 reads CASSHRGMNTGELFF. The CDR3 bases are TGTGCCAGCAGTCACAGGGGCATGAACACCGGGGAGCTGTTTTTT.

This clone was seen more than once but under ten times. Other nucleotide sequences in the sample specify the same CDR3. J is TRBJ1-1 and V is TRBV14; TRBD1 aligns across 8 bases. The CDR3 covers 14 residues. The junction had 3 bases not matched to a gene; V was cut back by 4 bases and J by 2 bases. CDR1 SGHDN and CDR2 FVKESK come from the germline V gene. The CDR3 nucleotides read TGTGCCAGCAGCCCCCAGGGGGCTAACACTGAAGCTTTCTTT. Its protein is CASSPQGANTEAFF.

This clone turned up a few times. This rearrangement joins TRBV19 to TRBJ1-2, with no clear D. Per germline, CDR1 LNHDA and CDR2 SQIVND (reference sequence). CDR3 length: 16 amino acids. Between the trimmed V and J ends, which lost 7 bases and 7 bases, there was a span of 25 bases. In nucleotides, the CDR3 is TGTGCCAGTACCCCCAACGAGAAGAGGCTCCGTTTTGGCTACACCTTC. Its translation is CASTPNEKRLRFGYTF.

This clone was found a few times. The rearrangement links TRBV10-3 to TRBJ1-1; D call uncertain. Trimming removed 2 bases at V and 1 base at J, with 11 bases between. The CDR3 has 15 amino acids. Germline V lookup: CDR1 ENHRY, CDR2 SYGVKD. The CDR3 bases are TGTGCCATCAGTGAGAGGCGGGAGGGGAACACTGAAGCTTTCTTT. This codes for CAISERREGNTEAFF.

The V gene is TRBV30, the J gene TRBJ1-5; 7 bases are shared with TRBD1. Germline lookup yields CDR1 GTSNPN and CDR2 SVGIG (reference sequence). Trimming cost V 5 bases and J 7 bases; bases outside gene matches: 8. This CDR3 is built from 13 residues. CDR3 protein: CAWSGQTNQPQHF. Written as DNA, the CDR3 is TGTGCCTGGTCGGGACAGACTAACCAGCCCCAGCATTTT.

V gene TRBV5-4 combines with J gene TRBJ2-3; 11 bases agree with TRBD2. The J segment lost 4 bases and the V segment lost 2 bases, leaving 9 bases of the junction unmatched. The V gene's germline CDR1 is SGHNT and CDR2 YYREEE (reference sequence). This CDR3 is 17 amino acids long. Here the CDR3 reads CASSLGIAGGPADTQYF. Written as DNA, the CDR3 is TGTGCCAGCAGCTTAGGGATAGCGGGGGGGCCCGCAGATACGCAGTATTTT.

Only a few counts were recorded for this clone. V and J are TRBV18 and TRBJ2-7; TRBD1 agrees at 7 bases. The V and J ends lost 3 bases and 6 bases, in that order; junction bases with no gene match: 11. Germline V gene lookup returns CDR1 KGHSH and CDR2 LQKENI. The CDR3 has 15 residues. CDR3: CASSPVPSAGGEQYF. CDR3 nucleotide sequence: TGTGCCAGCTCACCCGTGCCGTCCGCAGGGGGCGAGCAGTACTTC.

This clone was seen a few times. This chain connects TRBV6-1 to TRBJ2-1; 10 bases match TRBD2. V shed 1 base and J 5 bases; nucleotides not matched to a gene: 14. The CDR3 is 19 residues long. The germline V gene has CDR1 MNHNS and CDR2 SASEGT. Here the CDR3 DNA reads TGTGCCAGCAGTGAAGTCGCTCGGTTACTAGCGGGGCGGGACAATGAGCAGTTCTTC. Amino acid sequence: CASSEVARLLAGRDNEQFF.

V usage is TRBV7-2 and J usage is TRBJ1-1; tentatively, D is TRBD1 (5 bases). This CDR3 is 16 amino acids long. The V gene's germline CDR1 is SGHTA and CDR2 FQGNSA. Trimming pared 4 bases from V and 4 bases from J, leaving 19 bases between. CDR3 protein: CASSSPGGSKGTEAFF. As DNA, the CDR3 is TGTGCCAGCAGCTCCCCCGGGGGTTCTAAAGGCACTGAAGCTTTCTTT.

The V call is TRBV14, the J call TRBJ2-1; D gene unclear. The V and J ends lost 3 bases and 0 bases respectively, with 6 bases between them. Germline CDR1 is SGHDN and CDR2 is FVKESK. CDR3 length: 14 residues. The CDR3 protein is CASSQVSSYNEQFF. Written as DNA, the CDR3 is TGTGCCAGCAGCCAGGTGAGCTCCTACAATGAGCAGTTCTTC.

The CDR3 bases are TGTGCCAGCAGTGAGGGGAGGTCTGGTGAAAAACTGTTTTTT. The encoded protein is CASSEGRSGEKLFF. The chain has TRBV6-5 and TRBJ1-4; weak D call: TRBD1 (5 bases). CDR1 MNHEY and CDR2 SVGAGI come from the germline V gene. The V end was cut by 5 bases, the J end by 7 bases, with 14 bases between. This CDR3 is 14 amino acids long.